The sequence of this T cell receptor (beta chain) was determined in a study of shared clonotypes between healthy human individuals. On the study more broadly: The cohort comprised a couple of women and a few men. Their ages spanned 18 to 49 years.

About this clone: Its antigen is undetermined.

In the authors' workflow: ImmunoSEQ gave junction-only sequences without quality scores, so filtering differed. Assay: immunoSEQ multiplex PCR; the TCRdb copy retains only in-frame clones and omits some. That table is the source of V, J and clone size, and D and trimming were worked out from the DNA. The data contain 2 million to 3 million clones, approximately 93% of them seen just once; the ten biggest clones take up 0.36%. Study-wide results and limits: Some clonotypes were shared by all four sorted-subset donors, while others were not shared. The non-shared ones had lower generation probabilities than the shared ones.

V was cut by 7 bases and J by 3 bases, with 13 bases left in between. Looked up from germline, CDR1 is SGHNT and CDR2 is YYREEE (reference sequence). The CDR3 loop spans 13 amino acids. The TCR originated in a man aged 18 to 30 in good health. Some clones in this sample may be carry-over from other donors' samples. The specimen sequenced was naive CD4+ T cells from PBMCs. The subset: CD45RA+ positively selected. The chain joins TRBV5-4 to TRBJ2-5, with D tentatively TRBD2 (6 bases). DNA for the CDR3: TGTGCCAGCCGGGATTGGGGGGAAGAGACCCAGTACTTC. Protein: CASRDWGEETQYF.